Below are 28 T cell receptor beta chains sequenced from a single sample in a study of T cell repertoires in MIS-A myocarditis (dated by TCRdb to about 2022). The library was produced with the immunoSEQ multiplex PCR assay. The table was pulled from immuneACCESS by TCRdb, which kept in-frame rearrangements only. Such tables lose some clones; where checked, under half of the loss comes from unresolved V genes, and the rest has no known cause. Recorded for this sample are about 6,600 clones; about four fifths of them occurred a single time. About 19% of the sample belongs to the ten largest clones. Sequenced: right inferior lung lobe tissue obtained at autopsy. The receptors were sampled from a man aged 18 to 35 with fulminant myocarditis from multisystem inflammatory syndrome in adults (MIS-A) after COVID-19.

The V gene is TRBV6-5, the J gene TRBJ1-6; 7 bases are a match to TRBD1. CDR1 and CDR2 (germline): MNHEY, SVGAGI. The CDR3 contains 14 residues. After removal of 7 bases from V and 6 bases from J, the junction contained 6 bases not matched to a gene. CDR3 nucleotide sequence: TGTGCCAGCAAGGGAGGGGGCGTTAATTCACCCCTCCACTTT. Amino acids: CASKGGGVNSPLHF.

The chain couples TRBV19 to TRBJ2-1, with TRBD1 as a possible D gene (6 bases). The germline V gene encodes CDR1 LNHDA and CDR2 SQIVND (reference sequence). V was trimmed by 1 base and J by 5 bases, leaving 9 bases between them. The CDR3 extends over 14 amino acids. This CDR3 is CASSIGTDNNEQFF. CDR3 bases: TGTGCCAGTAGTATAGGGACAGACAACAATGAGCAGTTCTTC. The full variable domain, rest sourced from reference TRBV19 and TRBJ2-1, is DGGITQSPKYLFRKEGQNVTLSCEQNLNHDAMYWYRQDPGQGLRLIYYSQIVNDFQKGDIAEGYSVSREKKESFPLTVTSAQKNPTAFYLCASSIGTDNNEQFFGPGTRLTVL.

This chain joins TRBV2 and TRBJ1-5; 7 bases are a match to TRBD1. The germline V gene has CDR1 SNHLY and CDR2 FYNNEI. V lost 7 bases and J lost 4; bases outside the gene matches: 4. The CDR3 runs to 13 residues. The DNA for the CDR3 is TGTGCCAGCAAGGGGGACAGTAATCAGCCCCAGCATTTT. Its protein product is CASKGDSNQPQHF.

This clone came up once. V is TRBV19 and J is TRBJ1-5; weak D call: TRBD1 (5 bases). Looked up from germline, CDR1 is LNHDA and CDR2 is SQIVND (reference sequence). Trimming pared 5 bases from V and 7 bases from J, leaving 12 bases between. The CDR3 totals 13 residues. The CDR3, as DNA: TGTGCCAGTAGTTCGAGGGGCTGGCAGCCCCAGCATTTT. Its translation is CASSSRGWQPQHF. The full variable domain, rest sourced from reference TRBV19 and TRBJ1-5, is DGGITQSPKYLFRKEGQNVTLSCEQNLNHDAMYWYRQDPGQGLRLIYYSQIVNDFQKGDIAEGYSVSREKKESFPLTVTSAQKNPTAFYLCASSSRGWQPQHFGDGTRLSIL.

The chain combines TRBV28 with TRBJ1-3; the match to TRBD1 covers 10 bases. Germline CDR1 and CDR2: MDHEN and SYDVKM. The CDR3 has 16 amino acids. Trimming at V came to 5 bases and at J to 1 base, leaving 5 bases not matched to a gene. The CDR3 DNA follows: TGTGCCAGCAGTCCGACAGGGGGCGCGTCTGGAAACACCATATATTTT. It yields the protein CASSPTGGASGNTIYF.

The genes are TRBV7-3 and TRBJ2-2; D ambiguous. This CDR3 is 15 amino acids long. Germline-derived CDR1 and CDR2 are SGHTA and FQGTGA. V was trimmed by 5 bases and J by 4 bases, leaving 14 bases between them. This CDR3 reads CASSEGSLTTGELFF. In nucleotides, the CDR3 is TGTGCCAGCAGCGAAGGGTCCCTAACCACCGGGGAGCTGTTTTTT.

The V gene is TRBV7-9, the J gene TRBJ2-1; D may correspond to TRBD1 or TRBD2 (5 bases each). Germline CDR1 and CDR2: SEHNR and FQNEAQ (reference sequence). The CDR3 length is 15 residues. Trimming cost V 5 bases and J 4 bases, with 15 bases left between them. The CDR3 reads CASSRTGTPYNEQFF. The CDR3 DNA reads TGTGCCAGCAGCCGGACCGGGACGCCTTACAATGAGCAGTTCTTC.

The gene calls are TRBV6-6 and TRBJ1-6; D remains ambiguous. The germline V and J ends were trimmed by 6 bases and 7 bases, with 19 bases remaining between them. The CDR3 consists of 16 residues. The V gene's germline CDR1 is MNHNY and CDR2 SVGAGI (reference sequence). DNA for the CDR3: TGTGCCAGCAGCGACGACCCGAAGGGAAGGAATTCACCCCTCCACTTT. Protein sequence: CASSDDPKGRNSPLHF.

The chain uses TRBV12-3 or TRBV12-4 and TRBJ2-1; D may be TRBD1 (6 bases). Deletions cut 6 bases from V and 9 bases from J, with 9 bases between. This CDR3 is 11 amino acids long. The CDR3 DNA is TGTGCCAGCAGATCGACAGGTGAGCAGTTCTTC. Encoded protein: CASRSTGEQFF.

The table lists this clone with a few counts. The chain has TRBV19 and TRBJ2-1, with 15 bases matching TRBD2. With V trimmed by 4 bases and J by 3 bases, 4 bases remained unmatched. The CDR3 sequence is 17 residues long. The germline gives CDR1 LNHDA, CDR2 SQIVND (reference sequence). The CDR3 reads CASSRGTSGRFYNEQFF. The DNA of the CDR3 is TGTGCCAGTAGTAGGGGGACTAGCGGGAGGTTCTACAATGAGCAGTTCTTC.

The J gene is TRBJ2-2, the V gene TRBV30; 10 nucleotides agree with TRBD2. The CDR3 covers 15 residues. Germline V gene data show CDR1 as GTSNPN and CDR2 as SVGIG (reference sequence). Trimming cost V 3 bases and J 5 bases; bases outside gene matches: 6. CDR3 bases: TGTGCCTGGAGGCCCCTAGCGGGAGCTACCGGGGAGCTGTTTTTT. Its translation is CAWRPLAGATGELFF. Drawing the rest from reference TRBV30 and TRBJ2-2, the complete variable domain is SQTIHQWPATLVQPVGSPLSLECTVEGTSNPNLYWYRQAAGRGLQLLFYSVGIGQISSEVPQNLSASRPQDRQFILSSKKLLLSDSGFYLCAWRPLAGATGELFFGEGSRLTVL.

The rearrangement joins TRBV10-2 to TRBJ2-7, with a possible D match to TRBD2 (7 bases). CDR1 and CDR2 from the germline V gene are WSHSY and SAAADI. CDR3 length: 13 residues. The germline V and J ends were trimmed by 10 bases and 7 bases, with 20 bases remaining between them. The CDR3 loop reads CATKEGGPLEQYF. The CDR3 DNA reads as TGCGCCACGAAGGAGGGGGGGCCGTTGGAGCAGTACTTC.

The rearrangement joins TRBV7-3 to TRBJ2-2; D perhaps matches TRBD2 (6 bases). The length of the CDR3 is 16 residues. The germline gives CDR1 SGHTA, CDR2 FQGTGA. V was trimmed by 5 bases and J by 5 bases, leaving 18 bases between them. The CDR3 coding sequence is TGTGCCAGCAGCCGTCTAGCGCCCCTTGGGACCGGGGAGCTGTTTTTT. It specifies CASSRLAPLGTGELFF.

The chain joins TRBV24-1 to TRBJ2-2; D might be TRBD1 (5 bases). V dropped 0 bases and J dropped 5 bases, with 12 bases sitting between them. CDR3 size: 16 residues. Germline V lookup: CDR1 KGHDR, CDR2 SFDVKD. Written as DNA, the CDR3 is TGTGCCACCAGTGATTTGCGCCAGGGAAATACCGGGGAGCTGTTTTTT. Protein: CATSDLRQGNTGELFF.

J is TRBJ2-2 and V is TRBV27; D remains unclear. Germline CDR1 and CDR2: MNHEY and SMNVEV (reference sequence). The CDR3 runs to 12 residues. Trimming cost V 6 bases and J 6 bases, with 8 bases left between them. The CDR3 region is CASSHGPGELFF. CDR3 bases: TGTGCCAGCAGCCACGGCCCCGGGGAGCTGTTTTTT.

This clone was seen a handful of times. This rearrangement joins TRBV5-4 to TRBJ2-2; D not certain. The CDR3 loop spans 15 amino acids. Germline loops: CDR1 SGHNT, CDR2 YYREEE (reference sequence). Trimming took 4 bases from V and 2 from J, leaving 12 bases between them. CDR3 in amino acids: CASSIHKVNTGELFF. The CDR3 DNA reads as TGTGCCAGCAGCATCCACAAAGTTAACACCGGGGAGCTGTTTTTT.

The V call is TRBV5-1, the J call TRBJ2-3; TRBD2 matches 9 bases. Germline lookup yields CDR1 SGHRS and CDR2 YFSETQ. After removal of 0 bases from V and 5 bases from J, the junction contained 10 bases not matched to a gene. This CDR3 contains 17 residues. The CDR3 region is CASSLVLAGIGEDTQYF. CDR3 DNA sequence: TGCGCCAGCAGCTTGGTCCTAGCGGGAATCGGTGAAGATACGCAGTATTTT.

The CDR3 sequence is CASSFIAGGPGEQYF. The CDR3, as DNA: TGTGCCAGCAGTTTCATAGCGGGAGGTCCGGGGGAGCAGTACTTC. J is TRBJ2-7 and V is TRBV27; 10 nucleotides agree with TRBD2. CDR1 MNHEY and CDR2 SMNVEV come from the germline V gene (reference sequence). V was pared by 3 bases and J by 7 bases, with 9 bases of the junction left unmatched. This CDR3 spans 15 amino acids.

The chain couples TRBV6-5 to TRBJ2-7; D uncertain. Trimming shortened V by 2 bases and J by 3 bases, and 11 bases separated the two germline ends. Germline values: CDR1 MNHEY, CDR2 SVGAGI. CDR3 length: 14 residues. The DNA for the CDR3 is TGTGCCAGCAGTTACCGTGGCAACAACTACGAGCAGTACTTC. As protein: CASSYRGNNYEQYF.

The count of this clone is one. The rearrangement links TRBV6-5 to TRBJ2-7; D perhaps matches TRBD2 (6 bases). The CDR3 runs to 16 residues. Between the trimmed V and J ends, which lost 0 bases and 0 bases, there was a span of 12 bases. The germline V gene has CDR1 MNHEY and CDR2 SVGAGI. The CDR3 DNA reads as TGTGCCAGCAGTTACTCCCCCCCGGGACTCTCCTACGAGCAGTACTTC. It is translated as CASSYSPPGLSYEQYF.

The J gene is TRBJ2-1, the V gene TRBV7-2, with TRBD2 matching 14 bases. V trimming: 5 bases; J trimming: 9 bases; junction bases outside the gene matches: 3. From germline, CDR1 is SGHTA and CDR2 FQGNSA. The CDR3 runs to 14 residues. CDR3 sequence: CASSTGLAGAEQFF. In DNA, the CDR3 is TGTGCCAGCAGCACGGGACTAGCGGGAGCTGAGCAGTTCTTC.

The CDR3 loop reads CSVETWGSTEAFF. The CDR3 DNA reads TGCAGCGTTGAAACGTGGGGGAGCACTGAAGCTTTCTTT. V gene TRBV29-1 combines with J gene TRBJ1-1; D possibly corresponds to TRBD1 (5 bases). This CDR3 has 13 amino acids. Deletions cut 2 bases from V and 4 bases from J, with 11 bases between. CDR1 and CDR2 from the germline V gene are SQVTM and ANQGSEA.

The sample holds one count of this clone. The V call is TRBV6-5, the J call TRBJ1-2, with 7 bases matching TRBD1. J was trimmed by 4 bases and V by 4 bases; bases with no gene match: 9. CDR1 is MNHEY, CDR2 SVGAGI, per germline. This CDR3 contains 15 residues. CDR3: CASSFQGERGYGYTF. DNA for the CDR3: TGTGCCAGCAGTTTCCAGGGGGAACGGGGCTATGGCTACACCTTC.

The gene calls are TRBV24-1 and TRBJ1-1; TRBD1 is a possible D gene (5 bases). V gave up 7 bases and J gave up 1 base, with 9 bases separating them. The V gene's germline CDR1 is KGHDR and CDR2 SFDVKD. The CDR3 has 13 amino acids. The CDR3 bases are TGTGCCACCAGGGAGGGGTGGAACACTGAAGCTTTCTTT. Translating it yields CATREGWNTEAFF.

The chain is built from TRBV6-4 and TRBJ2-7; D uncertain. V was clipped by 0 bases and J by 3 bases, with 9 bases between them. CDR3 length: 14 residues. Germline CDR1 and CDR2: MRHNA and SNTAGT. The CDR3 loop is CASSDSAESYEQYF. For the CDR3, the DNA is TGTGCCAGCAGTGACTCTGCAGAAAGCTACGAGCAGTACTTC.

The genes are TRBV10-3 and TRBJ2-1; 8 nucleotides line up with TRBD1. Per germline, CDR1 ENHRY and CDR2 SYGVKD. V shed 2 bases and J 7 bases; nucleotides not matched to a gene: 4. This CDR3 comprises 14 residues. CDR3 sequence: CAISEIQGANEQFF. CDR3 sequence (DNA): TGTGCCATCAGTGAGATCCAGGGGGCGAATGAGCAGTTCTTC.

V gene TRBV2 combines with J gene TRBJ1-3; D perhaps matches TRBD1 (6 bases). The CDR3 runs 15 residues. The germline V gene encodes CDR1 SNHLY and CDR2 FYNNEI. The V end lost 6 bases, the J end lost 1 base, and 13 bases lay between the germline ends. This CDR3 reads CASRVSTGSGNTIYF. CDR3 DNA sequence: TGTGCCAGCAGAGTATCAACAGGGTCTGGAAACACCATATATTTT.

This chain connects TRBV7-8 to TRBJ2-7; 8 bases agree with TRBD1. Germline trimming cut 0 bases from V and 5 bases from J; bases unmatched to any gene: 9. Per the germline V gene, CDR1 is SGHVS and CDR2 is FQNEAQ. The CDR3 length is 16 residues. The CDR3: CASSLAPGQVTHEQYF. For the CDR3, the DNA is TGTGCCAGCAGCTTAGCGCCGGGACAGGTTACCCACGAGCAGTACTTC.